What follows are 24 T cell receptor beta chains derived from one specimen sequenced in a study of blood T cell repertoires in COVID-19 (dated by TCRdb to the early 2020s). Library preparation used the immunoSEQ multiplex PCR assay. Held by TCRdb, this immuneACCESS table contains in-frame sequences only and omits some clones. Under half of the omission traces to an unresolved V gene where checked; the cause of the rest is unknown. In all, the sample holds a few hundred thousand clones, and about 88% of those were seen once. The top ten clonotypes cover roughly 6.7% of the sample. Sequenced material: PBMCs or T cells enriched from blood (not recorded which). All receptors derive from a woman in her 50s who had been exposed to COVID-19.

The chain is built from TRBV5-1 and TRBJ1-1; D gene ambiguous. CDR1 is SGHRS, CDR2 YFSETQ, per germline. The CDR3 contains 13 residues. V dropped 6 bases and J dropped 3 bases, with 12 bases sitting between them. CDR3 loop: CASKNLPDTEAFF. The DNA for the CDR3 is TGCGCCAGCAAAAACCTACCGGACACTGAAGCTTTCTTT.

The J gene is TRBJ1-6, the V gene TRBV5-1; 8 bases map to TRBD1. Germline lookup yields CDR1 SGHRS and CDR2 YFSETQ. The V segment lost 4 bases and the J segment 7 bases; nucleotides outside the gene matches: 10. This CDR3 spans 16 amino acids. CDR3 coding DNA: TGCGCCAGCAGCCCGGACATCAGGGGGCGAAATTCACCCCTCCACTTT. It is translated as CASSPDIRGRNSPLHF.

The CDR3 DNA reads TGCGCCAGCAGCCACGCGGCGGGACAGGGGAACACTGAAGCTTTCTTT. Its translation: CASSHAAGQGNTEAFF. The V gene is TRBV4-1, the J gene TRBJ1-1, with TRBD1 matching over 9 bases. The CDR3 totals 16 residues. Germline V lookup: CDR1 MGHRA, CDR2 YSYEKL. V shed 3 bases, J shed 1 base, and the junction held 6 bases outside the gene matches.

The CDR3: CASSRGQGRYEQYF. Written as DNA, the CDR3 is TGTGCCAGCAGCCGCGGACAGGGCCGATACGAGCAGTACTTC. V is TRBV11-2 and J is TRBJ2-7, with TRBD1 identical over 8 bases. CDR3 length: 14 amino acids. V lost 5 bases to trimming and J lost 4 bases; unmatched junction nucleotides: 7. The germline CDR1 and CDR2 sequences are SGHAT and FQNNGV.

The V gene is TRBV6-2 or TRBV6-3, the J gene TRBJ2-1; possible D gene TRBD1, 6 bases. Germline lookup yields CDR1 MNHEY and CDR2 SVGEGT. This CDR3 contains 15 residues. V was cut by 5 bases and J by 3 bases, with 14 bases left in between. CDR3 amino acids: CASSTQGNIYNEQFF. The CDR3 bases are TGTGCCAGCAGTACACAGGGCAATATCTACAATGAGCAGTTCTTC.

This clone has a handful of counts. This chain joins TRBV5-1 and TRBJ1-1, with a weak D call TRBD1 (5 bases). The germline V and J ends were trimmed by 0 bases and 5 bases, with 17 bases remaining between them. The germline V gene encodes CDR1 SGHRS and CDR2 YFSETQ. This CDR3 spans 16 amino acids. This CDR3 is CASSLEGRASETEAFF. CDR3 nucleotide sequence: TGCGCCAGCAGCTTGGAGGGCAGGGCGAGTGAGACTGAAGCTTTCTTT.

This chain connects TRBV4-1 to TRBJ2-7; 9 bases fit TRBD1. Unmatched junction bases numbered 9, after V lost 0 bases and J lost 3 bases. This CDR3 region has 17 residues. Germline lookup yields CDR1 MGHRA and CDR2 YSYEKL. The CDR3 DNA follows: TGCGCCAGCAGCCAAGATCAGGGACAGGGCGGGATCTACGAGCAGTACTTC. It yields the protein CASSQDQGQGGIYEQYF.

A single count supports this clone. CDR3 loop: CASSLQGRHYNEQFF. CDR3 nucleotides: TGTGCCAGCAGCTTACAGGGTCGTCATTACAATGAGCAGTTCTTC. V usage is TRBV3-1 (or the pseudogene TRBV3-2) and J usage is TRBJ2-1; D is perhaps TRBD1 (6 bases). Germline V gene sequence: CDR1 LGHDT, CDR2 YNNKEL (reference sequence). Trimming removed 5 bases from V and 4 bases from J, with 15 bases in between. The CDR3 loop spans 15 amino acids.

The chain recombines TRBV18 with TRBJ1-1; a possible D gene is TRBD1 (6 bases). The ends were cut back, 7 bases at V and 6 bases at J, with 15 bases in the middle. The CDR3 totals 13 residues. Germline CDR1 reads KGHSH; CDR2 reads LQKENI. Here the CDR3 DNA reads TGTGCCAGCTTTATTACAGGGCAATCTGAAGCTTTCTTT. Amino acid sequence: CASFITGQSEAFF.

The chain has TRBV7-2 and TRBJ2-1; a possible D gene is TRBD2 (6 bases). The V gene lost 3 bases and the J gene lost 10 bases, with 13 bases spanning the gap. This CDR3 contains 13 residues. Germline CDR1 and CDR2: SGHTA and FQGNSA. The CDR3 DNA follows: TGTGCCAGCAGCTTCCTACAGGCGGGGGAGCAGTTCTTC. Translation gives CASSFLQAGEQFF.

Remarks on this clone: At the DNA level, this CDR3 is encoded by other sequences in the same sample as well. This chain joins TRBV11-2 and TRBJ1-2; D unresolved. The CDR3 length is 12 residues. Trimming cost V 4 bases and J 4 bases, with 7 bases left between them. The germline V gene has CDR1 SGHAT and CDR2 FQNNGV. The CDR3 region is CASSSRGYGYTF. The CDR3 bases are TGTGCCAGCAGCTCGCGGGGCTATGGCTACACCTTC.

This clone has a handful of counts. The rearrangement links TRBV6-2 or TRBV6-3 to TRBJ2-1; 12 bases are a match to TRBD2. This CDR3 is built from 15 residues. Germline CDR1 is MNHEY and CDR2 is SVGEGT. J was trimmed by 4 bases and V by 6 bases; bases with no gene match: 4. This CDR3 reads CASSPTSGGYNEQFF. In nucleotides, the CDR3 is TGTGCCAGCAGCCCCACTAGCGGGGGGTACAATGAGCAGTTCTTC.

The chain combines TRBV3-1 (or the pseudogene TRBV3-2) with TRBJ1-6; D is ambiguous. This CDR3 has 15 residues. The germline V and J ends were trimmed by 5 bases and 10 bases, with 18 bases remaining between them. CDR1 and CDR2 from the germline V gene are LGHDT and YNNKEL (reference sequence). CDR3 in DNA: TGTGCCAGCAGCGAATCTGGGAGGGCAAGATCACCCCTCCACTTT. Translation: CASSESGRARSPLHF.

This clone came up once. This chain uses TRBV25-1 with TRBJ1-4; a weak D match, TRBD1 (5 bases). The CDR3 spans 16 residues. V gave up 4 bases and J gave up 1 base, with 13 bases separating them. CDR1 is MGHDK and CDR2 is SYGVNS in the germline V gene. CDR3 residues: CASSARRQGTNEKLFF. CDR3 sequence (DNA): TGTGCCAGCAGTGCACGCCGCCAGGGAACTAATGAAAAACTGTTTTTT.

In DNA, the CDR3 is TGTGCCAGCAGTCCTACAGATATTAGCACAGATACGCAGTATTTT. The encoded protein is CASSPTDISTDTQYF. The chain is built from TRBV6-5 and TRBJ2-3; D ambiguous. This CDR3 has 15 amino acids. Germline V lookup: CDR1 MNHEY, CDR2 SVGAGI. V dropped 5 bases and J dropped 0 bases, with 12 bases sitting between them.

This chain connects TRBV10-3 to TRBJ2-7, with TRBD1 matching over 11 bases. CDR1 is ENHRY, CDR2 SYGVKD, per germline. J was trimmed by 6 bases and V by 8 bases; bases with no gene match: 6. This CDR3 contains 13 residues. The DNA for the CDR3 is TGTGCCATCGCTGCGGACAGGGGGCCCGAGCAGTACTTC. Protein: CAIAADRGPEQYF.

The gene calls are TRBV15 and TRBJ2-5, with 7 bases aligning to TRBD1. V was pared by 3 bases and J by 5 bases, with 9 bases of the junction left unmatched. CDR1 is LNHNV, CDR2 YYDKDF, per germline (reference sequence). The CDR3 covers 15 residues. The CDR3 protein is CATSRLGGMGETQYF. CDR3 DNA sequence: TGTGCCACCAGCAGGTTAGGGGGCATGGGCGAGACCCAGTACTTC.

CDR3 bases: TGTGCCAGCAGTTACCGGGGTAGCTACGAGCAGTACTTC. Translating it yields CASSYRGSYEQYF. This rearrangement joins TRBV6-2 or TRBV6-3 to TRBJ2-7, with a possible D match to TRBD2 (5 bases). Germline V gives CDR1 MNHEY, CDR2 SVGEGT. V lost 2 bases and J lost 3, with 8 bases in between. The CDR3 has 13 amino acids.

Here the CDR3 DNA reads TGTGCCAGCAGTATCAGGGGGACGTGGTATAATTCACCCCTCCACTTT. Its protein is CASSIRGTWYNSPLHF. The V call is TRBV21-1, the J call TRBJ1-6; the table's TRBD1 call for D was not verified on the DNA. TRBV21-1 is given as a pseudogene. This CDR3 has 16 residues.

This clone showed up just once. V usage is TRBV12-3 or TRBV12-4 and J usage is TRBJ1-6; the D gene is possibly TRBD1 (5 bases). This CDR3 is 13 amino acids long. Deletions cut 7 bases from V and 5 bases from J, with 9 bases between. CDR3 bases: TGTGCCAGCAAGGCAGGGAATAATTCACCCCTCCACTTT. It encodes CASKAGNNSPLHF.

The chain is built from TRBV12-5 and TRBJ1-3, with D uncertain. CDR1 is LGHNT, CDR2 FRNRAP, per germline. The CDR3 extends over 12 amino acids. V shed 6 bases and J shed 6 bases, with 9 bases lying between them. The CDR3 DNA is TGTGCTAGTGGCCCCGAAGCAAACACCATATATTTT. Its translation: CASGPEANTIYF.

The chain recombines TRBV28 with TRBJ2-1, with 12 bases lining up with TRBD1. The CDR3 runs to 15 residues. With 5 bases clipped from V and 7 bases from J, the junction kept 6 bases outside the gene matches. Germline V gene sequence: CDR1 MDHEN, CDR2 SYDVKM. The CDR3 nucleotides are TGTGCCAGCAGTCCACCGGGACAGGGGGCGAATGAGCAGTTCTTC. Translating gives CASSPPGQGANEQFF.

The CDR3 coding sequence is TGTGCCAGCAGTCCCATAGAGACAGTGTCACCCCTCCACTTT. Translation gives CASSPIETVSPLHF. The chain couples TRBV6-2 or TRBV6-3 to TRBJ1-6, with TRBD1 as a possible D gene (5 bases). There are 14 residues in the CDR3. V dropped 5 bases and J dropped 10 bases, with 15 bases sitting between them. Looked up from germline, CDR1 is MNHEY and CDR2 is SVGEGT.

This clone was recorded once. The chain carries TRBV6-4 and TRBJ1-6; a weak D match, TRBD1 (6 bases). The CDR3 spans 13 residues. V lost 3 bases to trimming and J lost 9 bases, with 9 bases between them. CDR1 MRHNA and CDR2 SNTAGT come from the germline V gene. CDR3 nucleotides: TGTGCCAGCAGTGAACAGGGTGGTTCACCCCTCCACTTT. Translated: CASSEQGGSPLHF.